The present entry profiles one T cell receptor beta chain with its context. Its target is unknown. The source of the sample is a study of long-term antiretroviral therapy in people with HIV. Every participant with HIV received treatment in the United States. The CDR3 length is 16 residues. The germline V gene encodes CDR1 SGHDN and CDR2 FVKESK. The V segment lost 3 bases and the J segment 6 bases; nucleotides outside the gene matches: 10. The assay, immunoSEQ v3.0, was run at survey level. Assay used: immunoSEQ multiplex PCR; TCRdb lists only in-frame clones, some missing. This sample has 25,000 or so clones, with roughly four fifths found just once. Study-level results: ART was followed by higher diversity that remained below transplant donor controls.

V usage is TRBV14 and J usage is TRBJ1-4, with 7 positions matching TRBD1. The sequencing here drew on unsorted PBMCs, taken 0.8 years before starting antiretroviral therapy. The sequence derives from a man younger than 35 with HIV. The CDR3 sequence is CASSHSPTGWYEKLFF. The DNA of the CDR3 is TGTGCCAGCAGCCACTCACCGACAGGGTGGTATGAAAAACTGTTTTTT.